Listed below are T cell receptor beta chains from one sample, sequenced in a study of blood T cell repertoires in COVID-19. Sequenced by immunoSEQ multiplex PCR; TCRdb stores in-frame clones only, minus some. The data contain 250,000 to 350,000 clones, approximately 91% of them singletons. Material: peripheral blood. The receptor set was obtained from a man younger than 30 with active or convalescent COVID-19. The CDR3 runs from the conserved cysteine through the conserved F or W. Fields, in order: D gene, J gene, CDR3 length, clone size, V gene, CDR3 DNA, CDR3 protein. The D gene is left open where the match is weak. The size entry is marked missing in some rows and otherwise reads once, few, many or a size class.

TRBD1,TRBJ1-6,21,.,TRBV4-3,TGCGCCAGCAGCCAAGAAGCTGAACAGGGGGCTTTGAGCTCCTATAATTCACCCCTCCACTTT,CASSQEAEQGALSSYNSPLHF
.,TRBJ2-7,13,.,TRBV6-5,TGTGCCAGCAGGGGCGTCAGCCCCTACGAGCAGTACTTC,CASRGVSPYEQYF
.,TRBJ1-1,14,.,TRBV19,TGTGCCAGCCTAAAGGGCAGGGAGGCCACTGAAGCTTTCTTT,CASLKGREATEAFF
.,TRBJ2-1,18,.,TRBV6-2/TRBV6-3,TGTGCCAGCAGTTACACTAGACCAAACATTTACAGTCGTAAGGAGCAGTTCTTC,CASSYTRPNIYSRKEQFF
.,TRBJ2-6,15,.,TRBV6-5,TGTGCCAGCAGTCGACGGGGTCAGGGGGCCAACGTCCTGACTTTC,CASSRRGQGANVLTF
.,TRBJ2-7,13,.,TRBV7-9,TGTGCCAGCAGCGCAGGACAGTCCTACGAGCAGTACTTC,CASSAGQSYEQYF
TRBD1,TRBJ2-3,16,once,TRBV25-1,TGTGCCAGCAGTGAACGTCGGACAGGGGGGATGGATACGCAGTATTTT,CASSERRTGGMDTQYF
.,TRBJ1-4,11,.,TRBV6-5,TGTGCCAGCACTCGGGGAGAAAAACTGTTTTTT,CASTRGEKLFF
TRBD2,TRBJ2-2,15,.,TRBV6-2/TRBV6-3,TGTGCCAGCAGTTACCAAGGGAGGGACACCGGGGAGCTGTTTTTT,CASSYQGRDTGELFF
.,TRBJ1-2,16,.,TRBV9,TGTGCCAGCAGCGTGAGCAGACAGGCTGAACTTTATGGCTACACCTTC,CASSVSRQAELYGYTF
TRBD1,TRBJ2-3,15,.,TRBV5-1,TGCGCCAGCAGCTTGGCTCAGGGGGGCACAGATACGCAGTATTTT,CASSLAQGGTDTQYF
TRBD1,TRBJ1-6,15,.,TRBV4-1,TGCGCCAGCAGCCAGACGGACAGGGCCTATTCACCCCTCCACTTT,CASSQTDRAYSPLHF
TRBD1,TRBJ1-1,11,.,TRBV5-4,TGTGCCACCAGAGGACAGGGTGAAGCTTTCTTT,CATRGQGEAFF
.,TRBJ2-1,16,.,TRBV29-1,TGCAGCGTTACCCCTGGACTAGTGGGGGGCGTCTATGAGCAGTTCTTC,CSVTPGLVGGVYEQFF
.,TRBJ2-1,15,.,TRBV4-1,TGCGCCAGCAGCCAAGGGAACCTTCTAGCGACTGAGCAGTTCTTC,CASSQGNLLATEQFF
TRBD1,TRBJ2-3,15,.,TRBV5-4,TGTGCCAGCACCCGTGCTGGACAGGGGACAGATACGCAGTATTTT,CASTRAGQGTDTQYF
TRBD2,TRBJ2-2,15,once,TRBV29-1,TGCAGCGTCGCCGGACTAGCGGGGGTTATCGGGGAGCTGTTTTTT,CSVAGLAGVIGELFF
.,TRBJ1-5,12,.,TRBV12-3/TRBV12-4,TGTGCCAGCGCAGGGGACAATCAGCCCCAGCATTTT,CASAGDNQPQHF
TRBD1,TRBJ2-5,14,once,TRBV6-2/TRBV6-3,TGTGCCAGCAGTTCCGGGACAGGGACGGAGACCCAGTACTTC,CASSSGTGTETQYF
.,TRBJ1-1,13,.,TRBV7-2,TGTGCCAGCAGCTTAGGGCCGGGTGGAGGAGCTTTCTTT,CASSLGPGGGAFF
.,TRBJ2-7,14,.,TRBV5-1,TGCGCCAGCAGCTTGGTCGCAGGAAGGTACGAGCAGTACTTC,CASSLVAGRYEQYF
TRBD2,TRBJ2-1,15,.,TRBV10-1,TGCGCCAGCAGTGCACTAGCGGGGAGTCACGGTGAGCAGTTCTTC,CASSALAGSHGEQFF
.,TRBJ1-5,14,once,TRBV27,TGTGCCAGCATTCTTAGGGCAGGGCGTCAGCCCCAGCATTTT,CASILRAGRQPQHF
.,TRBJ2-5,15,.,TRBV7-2,TGTGCCAGCAGCTTAGCGCTTGCCACCCAGGAGACCCAGTACTTC,CASSLALATQETQYF
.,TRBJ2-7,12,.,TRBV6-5,TGTGCCAGCAGTTACTCGGGCGTCGAGCAGTACTTC,CASSYSGVEQYF
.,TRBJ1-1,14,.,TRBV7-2,TGTGCCAGCAGCTTGACAGGAGCTAGCACTGAAGCTTTCTTT,CASSLTGASTEAFF
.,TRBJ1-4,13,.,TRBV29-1,TGCAGCGTGAGCCCAACCACTAATGAAAAACTGTTTTTT,CSVSPTTNEKLFF
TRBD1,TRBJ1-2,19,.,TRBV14,TGTGCCATCCCAACTATAGACAGGGGCGCACCCCTACCGCAGCCTGGCTACACCTTC,CAIPTIDRGAPLPQPGYTF
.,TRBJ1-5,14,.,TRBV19,TGTGCCAGTAGGGCCCGGGGAGGGGCTCAGCCCCAGCATTTT,CASRARGGAQPQHF
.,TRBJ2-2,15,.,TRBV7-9,TGTGCCAGCAGCTTAGTACCAGCGAACACCGGGGAGCTGTTTTTT,CASSLVPANTGELFF
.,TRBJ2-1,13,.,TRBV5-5,TGTGCCAGCAGCCCAACCGGGGGTTACGAGCAGTTCTTC,CASSPTGGYEQFF
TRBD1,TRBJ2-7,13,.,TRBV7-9,TGTGCCAGCAGCGCCGAGACAGGGTACGAGCAGTACTTC,CASSAETGYEQYF
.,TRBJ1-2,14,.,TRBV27,TGTGCCAGCAGTTTGGAGGGGTTGTCGGATGGCTACACCTTC,CASSLEGLSDGYTF
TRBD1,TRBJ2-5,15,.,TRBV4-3,TGCGCCAGCAGCCAAGAAGGGACAGGCCAAGAGACCCAGTACTTC,CASSQEGTGQETQYF
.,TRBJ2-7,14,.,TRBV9,TGTGCCAGCAGCGTAGTTCGAGGTTTCTACGAGCAGTACTTC,CASSVVRGFYEQYF
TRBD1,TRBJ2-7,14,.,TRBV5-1,TGCGCCAGCAGCTCCGGACAGGGGGCGCCCGAGCAGTACTTC,CASSSGQGAPEQYF
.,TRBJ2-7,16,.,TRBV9,TGTGCCAGCAGCGTAAGTGGTTCCCAGGGGACCTACGAGCAGTACTTC,CASSVSGSQGTYEQYF
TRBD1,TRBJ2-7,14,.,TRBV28,TGTGCCAGCAGCCCTCGACAGGGGGCCGGCGAGCAGTACTTC,CASSPRQGAGEQYF
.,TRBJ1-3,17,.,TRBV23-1,TGCGCCAGCAGTCAATCGGCTGAGTTGGCGCGGGGAAACACCATATATTTT,CASSQSAELARGNTIYF
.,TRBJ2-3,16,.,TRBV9,TGTGCCAGCAGCGCCAGCTCACAGGGAGTGACAGATACGCAGTATTTT,CASSASSQGVTDTQYF
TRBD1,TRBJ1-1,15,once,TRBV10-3,TGTGCCATCAGTGAAACAGGGGTAGCGAACACTGAAGCTTTCTTT,CAISETGVANTEAFF
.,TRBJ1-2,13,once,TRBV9,TGTGCCAGCAGCGTAGAGTCGGGGGGCGGCTACACCTTC,CASSVESGGGYTF
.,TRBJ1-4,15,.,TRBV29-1,TGCAGCGTTGGAGGGACGGACTACAACGATGAAAAACTGTTTTTT,CSVGGTDYNDEKLFF
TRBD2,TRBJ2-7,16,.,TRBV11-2,TGTGCCAGCAGCTCGATGGGGACTAGCGGATACTACGAGCAGTACTTC,CASSSMGTSGYYEQYF
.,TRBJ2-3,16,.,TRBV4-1,TGCGCCAGCAGCCAACCTACTAGAGACCTCACAGATACGCAGTATTTT,CASSQPTRDLTDTQYF
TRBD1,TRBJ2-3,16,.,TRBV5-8,TGTGCCAGCAGCTTGGATGGGACAGGGGCCACAGATACGCAGTATTTT,CASSLDGTGATDTQYF
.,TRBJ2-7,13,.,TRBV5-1,TGCGCCAGCAGCTTGTCCCAGGGATACGAGCAGTACTTC,CASSLSQGYEQYF